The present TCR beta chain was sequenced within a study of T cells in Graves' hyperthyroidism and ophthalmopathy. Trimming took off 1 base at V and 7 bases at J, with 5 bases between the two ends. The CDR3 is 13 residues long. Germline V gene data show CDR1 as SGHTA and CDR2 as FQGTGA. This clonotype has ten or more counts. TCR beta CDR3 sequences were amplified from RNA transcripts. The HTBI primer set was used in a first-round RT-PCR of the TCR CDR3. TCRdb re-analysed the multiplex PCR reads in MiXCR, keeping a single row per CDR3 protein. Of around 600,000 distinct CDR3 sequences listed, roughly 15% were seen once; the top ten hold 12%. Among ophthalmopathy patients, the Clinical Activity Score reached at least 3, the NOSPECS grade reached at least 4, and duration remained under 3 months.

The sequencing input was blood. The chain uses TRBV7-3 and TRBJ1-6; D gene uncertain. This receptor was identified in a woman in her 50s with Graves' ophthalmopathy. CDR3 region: CASSLRRNSPLHF. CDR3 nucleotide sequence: TGTGCCAGCAGCTTAAGACGCAATTCACCCCTCCACTTT. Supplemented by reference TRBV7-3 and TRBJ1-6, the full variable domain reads GAGVSQTPSNKVTEKGKYVELRCDPISGHTALYWYRQSLGQGPEFLIYFQGTGAADDSGLPNDRFFAVRPEGSVSTLKIQRTERGDSAVYLCASSLRRNSPLHFGNGTRLTVT.